These 23 T cell receptor beta chains were all obtained from the same sample, sequenced in a study of T-cell reconstitution after alpha-beta-depleted transplantation in children. During its preparation, the TCRbeta library received unique molecular identifiers. TCRdb passed the PCR reads through MiXCR, listing each CDR3 protein once. There are about 110,000 distinct CDR3 sequences in the sample; approximately 6.4% occur only once, and approximately 25% lies in the top ten. The sequencing used PBMCs, mostly from graft donor cells, collected 360 days after TCRalphabeta/CD19-depleted stem cell transplant. These receptor sequences come from a male patient between 2 and 15 years old who had a stem cell transplant for acute lymphoblastic leukemia, so the T cells may come from the graft donor.

This clonotype occurred many times. At one end the junction does not follow the germline gene, possibly because of a read error. The rearrangement links TRBV27 to TRBJ1-6, with TRBD1 matching over 10 bases. The CDR3 totals 16 residues. The germline gives CDR1 MNHEY, CDR2 SMNVEV (reference sequence). The DNA of the CDR3 is TGTGCCAGTACCCCCGGGACAGGGGACTATTATTCACCCCTCCACTTT. It codes for CASTPGTGDYYSPLHF.

V gene TRBV7-3 combines with J gene TRBJ1-5; 8 bases are a match to TRBD1. CDR3 length: 17 amino acids. Trimming removed 5 bases from V and 0 bases from J; junction bases left unmatched: 9. CDR1 is SGHTA, CDR2 FQGTGA, per germline. The DNA for the CDR3 is TGTGCCAGCAGCGCCCCGGACAGGGCCACTAGCAATCAGCCCCAGCATTTT. This encodes CASSAPDRATSNQPQHF.

In this sample, this clonotype turned up many times. V usage is TRBV12-3 or TRBV12-4 and J usage is TRBJ2-7; tentatively, D is TRBD1 (5 bases). The CDR3 is 15 residues long. With 4 bases removed from V and 1 base from J, the gap between germline ends came to 14 bases. CDR3 bases: TGTGCCAGCAGTTACCTTGGGGCGACGTCCTACGAGCAGTACTTC. This translates into CASSYLGATSYEQYF.

This clonotype was counted only a few times. The V and J genes are TRBV18 and TRBJ2-4; TRBD2 is a possible D gene (6 bases). V gave up 3 bases and J gave up 3 bases, with 12 bases separating them. CDR1 KGHSH and CDR2 LQKENI come from the germline V gene. The CDR3 has 15 residues. CDR3 region: CASSPVRRGKNIQYF. CDR3 nucleotides: TGTGCCAGCTCACCGGTTAGGAGGGGCAAAAACATTCAGTACTTC.

This clonotype has ten or more counts. The chain couples TRBV5-1 to TRBJ2-7; TRBD1 agrees at 8 bases. Germline V gene sequence: CDR1 SGHRS, CDR2 YFSETQ. CDR3 length: 15 residues. With 4 bases clipped from V and 1 base from J, the junction kept 7 bases outside the gene matches. The CDR3 sequence is CASSAGQATSYEQYF. Here the CDR3 DNA reads TGCGCCAGCAGCGCGGGACAGGCGACATCCTACGAGCAGTACTTC.

This sequence joins TRBV25-1 and TRBJ1-2; 7 bases map to TRBD1. V was clipped by 1 base and J by 8 bases; unmatched bases: 10. From germline, CDR1 is MGHDK and CDR2 SYGVNS. The CDR3 totals 15 residues. CDR3: CASSEWGDDRVGYTF. The CDR3 region has the DNA TGTGCCAGCAGTGAATGGGGGGACGACAGGGTAGGCTACACCTTC.

This clonotype has a single count. The chain combines TRBV10-2 with TRBJ2-5, with D perhaps matching TRBD2 (7 bases). V dropped 9 bases and J dropped 4 bases, with 21 bases sitting between them. The CDR3 consists of 15 residues. Germline loops: CDR1 WSHSY, CDR2 SAAADI. The CDR3 protein is CASDFGRGPGETQYF. The DNA of the CDR3 is TGCGCCAGTGACTTCGGGCGGGGGCCCGGAGAGACCCAGTACTTC.

The chain recombines TRBV10-3 with TRBJ2-7, with 9 bases matching TRBD2. Germline-derived CDR1 and CDR2 are ENHRY and SYGVKD. The CDR3 runs 15 residues. V shed 9 bases, J shed 0 bases, and the junction held 9 bases outside the gene matches. CDR3 DNA: TGTGCCATTAACGCGGGGGGGGGGCTCTCCTACGAGCAGTACTTC. It yields the protein CAINAGGGLSYEQYF.

There are many counts of this clonotype. J is TRBJ2-7 and V is TRBV10-3; TRBD1 agrees at 12 bases. The CDR3 is made up of 14 amino acids. V lost 4 bases and J lost 6; bases outside the gene matches: 4. Germline loops: CDR1 ENHRY, CDR2 SYGVKD. This chain's CDR3 is CAISVRDRGLEQYF. The CDR3 region has the DNA TGTGCCATCAGTGTCCGGGACAGGGGGCTCGAGCAGTACTTC.

The V and J genes are TRBV11-2 and TRBJ1-6; D is uncertain. Trimming left V 4 bases short and J 9 bases short, with 13 bases between. This CDR3 contains 14 residues. The V gene's germline CDR1 is SGHAT and CDR2 FQNNGV. CDR3 nucleotide sequence: TGTGCCAGCAGCTCCGGACCCGTCGGTTCACCCCTCCACTTT. Translating it yields CASSSGPVGSPLHF.

This clonotype was seen more than once but under ten times. The rearrangement uses TRBV7-2 and TRBJ2-1; 13 bases line up with TRBD2. CDR3 length equals 15 residues. The trim removed 5 bases at V and 8 bases at J, leaving 6 bases unmatched. Germline CDR1 SGHTA, CDR2 FQGNSA. CDR3: CASSPRTSGGDEQFF. Here the CDR3 DNA reads TGTGCCAGCAGCCCCCGGACTAGCGGGGGTGATGAGCAGTTCTTC.

This clonotype was counted ten times or more. This chain links TRBV20-1 with TRBJ1-2; D remains ambiguous. In germline, CDR1 is DFQATT, CDR2 SNEGSKA (reference sequence). Trimming removed 0 bases at V and 8 bases at J, with 10 bases between. The CDR3 runs to 12 residues. CDR3 DNA sequence: TGCAGTGCTAGAGACCTGGACGGAGGCTACACCTTC. This encodes CSARDLDGGYTF.

This clonotype occurred many times. The chain uses TRBV4-2 and TRBJ2-2, with D possibly matching TRBD2 (6 bases). V was clipped by 1 base and J by 8 bases, with 8 bases between them. Per germline, CDR1 LGHNA and CDR2 YNFKEQ. CDR3 length equals 13 residues. The CDR3 loop reads CASSQVGGGELFF. CDR3 coding DNA: TGTGCCAGCAGCCAAGTGGGGGGTGGGGAGCTGTTTTTT.

This clonotype was found many times. The CDR3 DNA reads TGCAGCGTTGAGGACAGACCCTACGAGCAGTACTTC. It codes for CSVEDRPYEQYF. This rearrangement joins TRBV29-1 to TRBJ2-7, with TRBD1 as a possible D gene (6 bases). Germline assignment: CDR1 SQVTM and CDR2 ANQGSEA. The germline V and J ends were trimmed by 3 bases and 2 bases, with 8 bases remaining between them. This CDR3 is built from 12 residues.

There are many counts of this clonotype. This chain connects TRBV9 to TRBJ2-1; TRBD1 matches 8 bases. This CDR3 region has 16 residues. Losses at the gene ends were 4 bases for V and 1 base for J; bases not matched to a gene: 7. Germline V CDR1 and CDR2: SGDLS, YYNGEE. CDR3 loop: CASSPGQGRSYNEQFF. The CDR3 nucleotides are TGTGCCAGCAGCCCCGGACAGGGTAGATCCTACAATGAGCAGTTCTTC. The whole variable domain, filled in from reference TRBV9 and TRBJ2-1, reads DSGVTQTPKHLITATGQRVTLRCSPRSGDLSVYWYQQSLDQGLQFLIQYYNGEERAKGNILERFSAQQFPDLHSELNLSSLELGDSALYFCASSPGQGRSYNEQFFGPGTRLTVL.

The chain links TRBV28 to TRBJ2-2, with 8 bases aligning to TRBD2. The CDR3 is made up of 16 amino acids. V shed 6 bases, J shed 1 base, and the junction held 7 bases outside the gene matches. Per germline, CDR1 MDHEN and CDR2 SYDVKM. DNA of the CDR3: TGTGCCAGCAGATTCCCGGGACTAGAGAACACCGGGGAGCTGTTTTTT. Translated: CASRFPGLENTGELFF.

V and J are TRBV28 and TRBJ2-7; D ambiguous. Germline CDR1 and CDR2: MDHEN and SYDVKM. CDR3 size: 16 residues. V was pared by 3 bases and J by 1 base, with 16 bases between. CDR3 in DNA: TGTGCCAGCAGTTTCTATCCCCCGTCTAGGTCCTACGAGCAGTACTTC. It is translated as CASSFYPPSRSYEQYF.

There are many counts of this clonotype. V usage is TRBV7-9 and J usage is TRBJ2-3, with D possibly TRBD2 on 5 matching bases. Germline V gene data show CDR1 as SEHNR and CDR2 as FQNEAQ (reference sequence). V was clipped by 5 bases and J by 3 bases, with 15 bases between them. This CDR3 region has 15 residues. The CDR3 DNA is TGTGCCAGCAGCAGCACTACAACTAGTACAGATACGCAGTATTTT. Translating gives CASSSTTTSTDTQYF.

In its sample, this clonotype was seen a few times. The chain employs TRBV3-1 and TRBJ2-2, with D perhaps matching TRBD2 (6 bases). V dropped 4 bases and J dropped 1 base, with 13 bases sitting between them. Germline CDR1 and CDR2: LGHDT and YNNKEL (reference sequence). There are 16 residues in the CDR3. The CDR3 protein is CASSPLPGVNTGELFF. The DNA for the CDR3 is TGTGCCAGCAGCCCCCTCCCGGGGGTGAACACCGGGGAGCTGTTTTTT. The variable domain in full, with the rest retrieved from reference TRBV3-1 and TRBJ2-2, is DTAVSQTPKYLVTQMGNDKSIKCEQNLGHDTMYWYKQDSKKFLKIMFSYNNKELIINETVPNRFSPKSPDKAHLNLHINSLELGDSAVYFCASSPLPGVNTGELFFGEGSRLTVL.

This clonotype has just a few counts. The chain is built from TRBV2 and TRBJ2-7; D unclear. Germline values: CDR1 SNHLY, CDR2 FYNNEI. V was pared by 6 bases and J by 5 bases, with 20 bases between. The CDR3 has 15 residues. The CDR3 region has the DNA TGTGCCAGCAGCGGAAAAGCAAGGGTTTGGGACGAGCAGTACTTC. Protein sequence: CASSGKARVWDEQYF.

This chain links TRBV20-1 with TRBJ2-5; D is unclear. The germline CDR1 and CDR2 sequences are DFQATT and SNEGSKA (reference sequence). V shed 6 bases and J shed 6 bases, with 8 bases lying between them. The CDR3 is 10 residues long. As DNA, the CDR3 is TGCAGTGCCAAGGTTCAGACCCAGTACTTC. It codes for CSAKVQTQYF.

There are many counts of this clonotype. This sequence joins TRBV9 and TRBJ2-3; no clear D gene. The V gene's germline CDR1 is SGDLS and CDR2 YYNGEE. V lost 4 bases to trimming and J lost 4 bases, with 13 bases between them. This CDR3 is 14 amino acids long. CDR3 sequence reads: CASSLRKGADTQYF. In DNA, the CDR3 is TGTGCCAGCAGCCTAAGAAAGGGCGCAGATACGCAGTATTTT.

The V call is TRBV6-2 or TRBV6-3, the J call TRBJ2-7; D remains ambiguous. The CDR3 extends over 13 amino acids. Trimming pared 2 bases from V and 4 bases from J, leaving 9 bases between. CDR1 is MNHEY, CDR2 SVGEGT, per germline. CDR3 sequence: CASSYNSPYEQYF. The CDR3 DNA is TGTGCCAGCAGTTACAACTCGCCGTACGAGCAGTACTTC.